One and the same sample provided the 13 T cell receptor beta chains below, sequenced in a study of cytomegalovirus exposure and HLA in healthy donors. PCR employed 60 Vbeta and 13 Jbeta primers. Repertoires were generated with immunoSEQ multiplex PCR, while TCRdb's copy carries only in-frame clones and drops some. This table holds over 90,000 clones, around three quarters found once. The sample comprised PBMCs. These receptors came from a woman aged 50 to 60 in good health and CMV-seropositive.

The chain links TRBV7-2 to TRBJ2-3; 11 bases are a match to TRBD2. The length of the CDR3 is 15 residues. Germline-derived CDR1 and CDR2 are SGHTA and FQGNSA. V dropped 3 bases and J dropped 7; count of bases not matched to a gene: 6. In DNA form, the CDR3 reads TGTGCCAGCAGCTTTAGCGGGAGGGAGGGAAATACGCAGTATTTT. It codes for CASSFSGREGNTQYF.

The chain combines TRBV9 with TRBJ2-1; unclear D gene. The CDR3 totals 15 residues. Germline CDR1 and CDR2: SGDLS and YYNGEE. The V end was cut by 0 bases, the J end by 0 bases, with 7 bases between. The CDR3 loop reads CASSVGTTSYNEQFF. For the CDR3, the DNA is TGTGCCAGCAGCGTAGGAACTACCTCCTACAATGAGCAGTTCTTC.

This clone was observed once. This chain links TRBV18 with TRBJ2-5, with a weak D call TRBD1 (6 bases). V was trimmed by 5 bases and J by 2 bases, leaving 12 bases between them. Germline assignment: CDR1 KGHSH and CDR2 LQKENI. The CDR3 sequence is 14 residues long. This chain's CDR3 is CASSGTGWQETQYF. In DNA form, the CDR3 reads TGTGCCAGCTCAGGCACAGGGTGGCAAGAGACCCAGTACTTC.

V and J are TRBV5-4 and TRBJ2-3; tentative D call: TRBD2 (6 bases). V gave up 0 bases and J gave up 4 bases, with 12 bases separating them. This CDR3 is 15 amino acids long. Germline CDR1 and CDR2: SGHNT and YYREEE (reference sequence). CDR3 nucleotides: TGTGCCAGCAGCTTGGGACTAGTTGGGGCAGATACGCAGTATTTT. Protein sequence: CASSLGLVGADTQYF. Drawing the rest from reference TRBV5-4 and TRBJ2-3, the complete variable domain is ETGVTQSPTHLIKTRGQQVTLRCSSQSGHNTVSWYQQALGQGPQFIFQYYREEENGRGNFPPRFSGLQFPNYSSELNVNALELDDSALYLCASSLGLVGADTQYFGPGTRLTVL.

This clone was observed a few times. At one boundary the junction diverges from the germline segment, which might be a read error. The chain links TRBV5-1 to TRBJ1-2; no firm D call. The CDR3 is 14 residues long. CDR1 SGHRS and CDR2 YFSETQ come from the germline V gene. CDR3 residues: CASSLGAELYGLAF. The CDR3, as DNA: TGCGCCAGCAGCTTGGGGGCAGAATTATATGGCTTGGCCTTC.

The chain joins TRBV5-6 to TRBJ1-2; D is unresolved. Germline CDR1 SGHDT, CDR2 YYEEEE. This CDR3 is 13 amino acids long. The V end was cut by 4 bases, the J end by 3 bases, with 10 bases between. The chain's CDR3 is CASSPGRDYGYTF. The CDR3 coding sequence is TGTGCCAGCAGCCCGGGTCGCGACTATGGCTACACCTTC.

V and J are TRBV4-1 and TRBJ1-5; D is possibly TRBD1 (6 bases). The V gene's germline CDR1 is MGHRA and CDR2 YSYEKL. V dropped 1 base and J dropped 4 bases, with 8 bases sitting between them. This CDR3 is built from 14 residues. The DNA of the CDR3 is TGCGCCAGCAGCCAAGGGACAGATAATCAGCCCCAGCATTTT. It is translated as CASSQGTDNQPQHF.

This chain joins TRBV5-1 and TRBJ1-4; D ambiguous. Germline CDR1 reads SGHRS; CDR2 reads YFSETQ. This CDR3 has 16 residues. Trimming left V 1 base short and J 5 bases short, with 15 bases between. CDR3 in amino acids: CASSLSGSTRNEKLFF. CDR3 DNA sequence: TGCGCCAGCAGCTTGTCGGGAAGTACCAGAAATGAAAAACTGTTTTTT.

There are a few counts of this clone. V gene TRBV28 combines with J gene TRBJ2-2, with D possibly being TRBD1 (8 bases). V was clipped by 10 bases and J by 2 bases, with 17 bases between them. The V gene's germline CDR1 is MDHEN and CDR2 SYDVKM. The CDR3 is 15 amino acids. CDR3 nucleotide sequence: TGTGCCACCGGGGGGACAGGCGTTAACACCGGGGAGCTGTTTTTT. Its protein product is CATGGTGVNTGELFF.

The chain uses TRBV27 and TRBJ2-7; 8 bases are a match to TRBD1. V dropped 10 bases and J dropped 3; count of bases not matched to a gene: 14. The germline CDR1 and CDR2 sequences are MNHEY and SMNVEV (reference sequence). CDR3 size: 15 residues. The CDR3 DNA is TGTGCCACCCAAAAAAGACAGGGGACCAACTACGAGCAGTACTTC. This codes for CATQKRQGTNYEQYF.

The J gene is TRBJ2-3, the V gene TRBV4-2, with TRBD2 matching over 13 bases. CDR3 size: 18 residues. The V segment lost 4 bases and the J segment 4 bases; nucleotides outside the gene matches: 11. Germline V gene sequence: CDR1 LGHNA, CDR2 YNFKEQ. The CDR3 region has the DNA TGTGCCAGCAGCCGGATGAGGACTAGCGGGAGATTCTCAGATACGCAGTATTTT. This translates into CASSRMRTSGRFSDTQYF.

The V and J genes are TRBV28 and TRBJ2-7; 7 positions agree with TRBD1. In germline, CDR1 is MDHEN, CDR2 SYDVKM. The CDR3 is 15 amino acids. With V trimmed by 6 bases and J by 5 bases, 13 bases remained unmatched. The CDR3 is CASRSTGTVSHEQYF. The CDR3 DNA reads TGTGCCAGCAGATCAACCGGGACAGTAAGCCACGAGCAGTACTTC.

This chain links TRBV11-2 with TRBJ2-2; D remains unclear. V was clipped by 1 base and J by 2 bases, with 5 bases between them. CDR1 is SGHAT and CDR2 is FQNNGV in the germline V gene. The CDR3 is 14 amino acids. The CDR3 here is CASSLGLNTGELFF. The CDR3 DNA sequence: TGTGCCAGCAGCTTAGGCCTAAACACCGGGGAGCTGTTTTTT.